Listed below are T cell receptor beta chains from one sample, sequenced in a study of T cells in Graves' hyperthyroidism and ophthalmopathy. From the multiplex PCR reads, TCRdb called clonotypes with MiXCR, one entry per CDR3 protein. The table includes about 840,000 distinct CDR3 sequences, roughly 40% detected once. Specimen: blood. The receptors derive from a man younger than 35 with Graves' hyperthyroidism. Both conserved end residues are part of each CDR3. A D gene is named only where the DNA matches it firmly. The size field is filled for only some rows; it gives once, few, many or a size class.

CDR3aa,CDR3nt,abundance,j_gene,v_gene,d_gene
CASSSGTNGYTF,TGTGCCAGCAGTTCCGGGACAAATGGCTACACCTTC,NA,TRBJ1-2,TRBV27,NA
CASSFAVLAGAYEQYF,TGTGCCAGCAGTTTTGCTGTACTAGCGGGTGCCTACGAGCAGTACTTC,few,TRBJ2-7,TRBV12-3/TRBV12-4,TRBD2
CASSPRQGFYEQYF,TGTGCCAGCAGCCCGCGACAGGGGTTCTACGAGCAGTACTTC,NA,TRBJ2-7,TRBV5-5,TRBD1
CASKRGKESHEQYF,TGTGCCAGCAAACGGGGAAAGGAGTCCCACGAGCAGTACTTC,NA,TRBJ2-7,TRBV2,NA
CASSVAGFSGEQYF,TGTGCCAGCAGCGTAGCTGGCTTCTCGGGTGAGCAGTACTTC,few,TRBJ2-7,TRBV9,NA
CASSRDRGDQPQHF,TGTGCCAGCAGTCGGGACAGGGGCGATCAGCCCCAGCATTTT,NA,TRBJ1-5,TRBV7-3,TRBD1
CASSPTGQTYEQYF,TGTGCCAGCAGCCCGACCGGACAGACCTACGAGCAGTACTTC,few,TRBJ2-7,TRBV7-9,NA
CARDQALPGQGRRGEPQHF,TGTGCCAGAGATCAGGCCCTCCCGGGACAGGGAAGGCGTGGTGAGCCCCAGCATTTT,many,TRBJ1-5,TRBV2,TRBD1
CASSSEVLSVDTEAFF,TGTGCCAGCAGCTCGGAGGTTCTGAGTGTGGACACTGAAGCTTTCTTT,NA,TRBJ1-1,TRBV5-6,NA
CSVVLADTQYF,TGCAGCGTCGTACTGGCGGATACGCAGTATTTT,few,TRBJ2-3,TRBV29-1,NA